Listed here are 29 T cell receptor beta chains from one sample, sequenced in a study of shared clonotypes between healthy human individuals. The protocol was immunoSEQ multiplex PCR, while the TCRdb copy is restricted to in-frame clones and leaves out a portion. The table includes around 350,000 clones, about 70% detected once. Sequenced material: memory CD4+ T cells sorted from blood. Subset here: CD45RA-negative fraction. The receptor set was obtained from a man younger than 40 in good health.

The chain links TRBV5-4 to TRBJ2-3; possibly TRBD2 for D (6 bases). Deletions cut 6 bases from V and 5 bases from J, with 16 bases between. The CDR3 extends over 14 amino acids. Germline loops: CDR1 SGHNT, CDR2 YYREEE (reference sequence). In DNA, the CDR3 is TGTGCCAGCACCCCGGGGGAGGAGCTAGATACGCAGTATTTT. Encoded protein: CASTPGEELDTQYF.

The chain links TRBV6-1 to TRBJ1-1; 9 bases align to TRBD1. Germline assignment: CDR1 MNHNS and CDR2 SASEGT. V was clipped by 6 bases and J by 2 bases; unmatched bases: 7. This CDR3 has 15 residues. The CDR3 DNA sequence: TGTGCCAGCAGGACACAGGGGGCATCCAACACTGAAGCTTTCTTT. Translated: CASRTQGASNTEAFF.

This rearrangement joins TRBV4-1 to TRBJ2-2; D may be TRBD2 (6 bases). CDR3 length: 14 amino acids. Trimming shortened V by 1 base and J by 4 bases, and 7 bases separated the two germline ends. Germline V gene sequence: CDR1 MGHRA, CDR2 YSYEKL. The CDR3 spells CASSQVGGTGELFF. CDR3 DNA sequence: TGCGCCAGCAGCCAAGTGGGGGGCACCGGGGAGCTGTTTTTT.

The gene calls are TRBV6-1 and TRBJ2-1, with D possibly TRBD2 on 5 matching bases. CDR1 and CDR2 from the germline V gene are MNHNS and SASEGT. The CDR3 consists of 15 residues. Trimming removed 1 base at V and 6 bases at J, with 13 bases between. CDR3 in amino acids: CASSEGALVSNEQFF. CDR3 DNA sequence: TGTGCCAGCAGTGAAGGGGCACTAGTAAGCAATGAGCAGTTCTTC.

The chain links TRBV7-9 to TRBJ2-4, with D possibly being TRBD1 (6 bases). Trimming stripped 4 bases from V and 12 bases from J, with 13 bases between. The CDR3 consists of 12 residues. Germline values: CDR1 SEHNR, CDR2 FQNEAQ (reference sequence). The CDR3 is CASSSNRDTQYF. Written as DNA, the CDR3 is TGTGCCAGCAGCTCTAACCGGGACACTCAGTACTTC.

This chain uses TRBV6-6 with TRBJ1-5; no reliable D call. The CDR3 has 15 amino acids. The ends were cut back, 5 bases at V and 6 bases at J, with 17 bases in the middle. CDR1 is MNHNY and CDR2 is SVGAGI in the germline V gene (reference sequence). This chain's CDR3 is CASSKVEPGGQPQHF. As DNA, the CDR3 is TGTGCCAGCAGTAAGGTAGAGCCCGGAGGTCAGCCCCAGCATTTT.

This clone came up once. The chain couples TRBV18 to TRBJ1-5; 9 nucleotides line up with TRBD1. The CDR3 contains 17 residues. The germline gives CDR1 KGHSH, CDR2 LQKENI. V lost 3 bases to trimming and J lost 2 bases; unmatched junction nucleotides: 8. CDR3 DNA sequence: TGTGCCAGCTCACCTTTCCCGGGACAGGGAGGCAATCAGCCCCAGCATTTT. It yields the protein CASSPFPGQGGNQPQHF.

As concerns this clone: An end of the junction differs from the germline gene, which may be a read error. The genes are TRBV7-2 and TRBJ2-7; the match to TRBD2 covers 9 bases. This CDR3 is 12 amino acids long. Germline V gives CDR1 SGHTA, CDR2 FQGNSA. CDR3 in DNA: TGTGCCAGCACCTTAGGAACTAGCGGGCCCCACTTC. Protein product: CASTLGTSGPHF. The full variable domain, rest sourced from reference TRBV7-2 and TRBJ2-7, is GAGVSQSPSNKVTEKGKDVELRCDPISGHTALYWYRQSLGQGLEFLIYFQGNSAPDKSGLPSDRFSAERTGGSVSTLTIQRTQQEDSAVYLCASTLGTSGPHFGPGTRLTVT.

As to this clone: The junction shows a germline mismatch at one end, possibly a read error. The chain couples TRBV6-6 to TRBJ2-7, with 15 bases lining up with TRBD2. CDR3 length: 16 amino acids. Per germline, CDR1 MNHNY and CDR2 SVGAGI (reference sequence). CDR3 nucleotide sequence: TGTGCCGGCAGTCCGCCGGGACTAGCGGGAGGAGACGAGCAGTACTTC. This encodes CAGSPPGLAGGDEQYF.

The rearrangement joins TRBV6-1 to TRBJ1-4; D remains unclear. Trimming took off 7 bases at V and 1 base at J, with 13 bases between the two ends. The CDR3 is 15 amino acids. Germline V gene lookup returns CDR1 MNHNS and CDR2 SASEGT. The CDR3 here is CASTREVGTNEKLFF. The CDR3 DNA follows: TGTGCCAGCACCCGGGAGGTGGGAACTAATGAAAAACTGTTTTTT.

This chain links TRBV7-9 with TRBJ2-1, with 13 bases lining up with TRBD2. Per the germline V gene, CDR1 is SEHNR and CDR2 is FQNEAQ (reference sequence). The CDR3 totals 16 residues. V shed 5 bases, J shed 9 bases, and the junction held 10 bases outside the gene matches. The CDR3 DNA sequence: TGTGCCAGCAGCCACCAACTAGCGGGAGGGCGGGGTGAGCAGTTCTTC. Protein product: CASSHQLAGGRGEQFF.

The chain has TRBV9 and TRBJ2-7, with 7 positions matching TRBD1. CDR1 and CDR2 from the germline V gene are SGDLS and YYNGEE. V shed 0 bases, J shed 3 bases, and the junction held 15 bases outside the gene matches. The CDR3 sequence is 18 residues long. CDR3 in DNA: TGTGCCAGCAGCGTAGCGTCCGGGACAGCGACCGCGGGCTACGAGCAGTACTTC. It codes for CASSVASGTATAGYEQYF.

This clone was detected only once. The gene calls are TRBV7-9 and TRBJ2-2; D is uncertain. Per the germline V gene, CDR1 is SEHNR and CDR2 is FQNEAQ (reference sequence). Trimming took 2 bases from V and 0 from J, leaving 7 bases between them. The CDR3 has 15 amino acids. The CDR3 is CASSLSEANTGELFF. In DNA form, the CDR3 reads TGTGCCAGCAGCTTATCCGAAGCGAACACCGGGGAGCTGTTTTTT.

V and J are TRBV5-1 and TRBJ2-2, with TRBD2 matching over 15 bases. CDR1 is SGHRS and CDR2 is YFSETQ in the germline V gene. There are 19 residues in the CDR3. V gave up 0 bases and J gave up 6 bases; unmatched junction bases: 9. CDR3 amino acids: CASSLAGLAGGPGAGELFF. The CDR3 DNA reads as TGCGCCAGCAGCTTGGCCGGACTAGCGGGAGGGCCGGGGGCCGGGGAGCTGTTTTTT.

The chain employs TRBV4-3 and TRBJ2-3; 10 bases are a match to TRBD2. V was pared by 4 bases and J by 4 bases, with 5 bases of the junction left unmatched. Germline CDR1 reads LGHNA; CDR2 reads YSLEER. This CDR3 has 15 amino acids. The CDR3 DNA follows: TGCGCCAGCAGCCGAGGGACTAGCGAACCAGATACGCAGTATTTT. Protein product: CASSRGTSEPDTQYF.

The chain carries TRBV7-2 and TRBJ2-1; tentatively, D is TRBD1 or TRBD2 (5 bases each). Germline CDR1 and CDR2: SGHTA and FQGNSA. The CDR3 runs to 15 residues. The V end was cut by 5 bases, the J end by 7 bases, with 18 bases between. The CDR3 reads CASSPWDHGGNEQFF. The DNA of the CDR3 is TGTGCCAGCAGCCCCTGGGACCATGGTGGGAATGAGCAGTTCTTC.

The chain combines TRBV5-1 with TRBJ2-1, with 8 nucleotides matching TRBD2. CDR1 and CDR2 from the germline V gene are SGHRS and YFSETQ. J was trimmed by 12 bases and V by 5 bases; bases with no gene match: 10. The CDR3 totals 13 residues. The CDR3 region has the DNA TGCGCCAGCAGTCTTGGGACTAGTCCCCTGCAGTTCTTC. Translating it yields CASSLGTSPLQFF.

V gene TRBV5-1 combines with J gene TRBJ2-2; TRBD1 agrees at 8 bases. Germline V gene lookup returns CDR1 SGHRS and CDR2 YFSETQ. V lost 4 bases to trimming and J lost 4 bases; unmatched junction nucleotides: 3. The CDR3 is 14 residues long. CDR3 protein: CASSRGQVTGELFF. The CDR3 DNA follows: TGCGCCAGCAGCCGGGGACAGGTCACCGGGGAGCTGTTTTTT.

This clone has at least ten counts. This chain uses TRBV9 with TRBJ1-1; D not resolved. With 0 bases removed from V and 0 bases from J, the gap between germline ends came to 27 bases. CDR1 SGDLS and CDR2 YYNGEE come from the germline V gene. The CDR3 has 21 amino acids. The DNA of the CDR3 is TGTGCCAGCAGCGTAGCGGGCCCCTTTCTCGGAGGCATAATAATGAACACTGAAGCTTTCTTT. The encoded protein is CASSVAGPFLGGIIMNTEAFF.

The rearrangement joins TRBV7-2 to TRBJ2-7; 8 nucleotides line up with TRBD1. The CDR3 spans 14 residues. V dropped 7 bases and J dropped 1; count of bases not matched to a gene: 6. The germline CDR1 and CDR2 sequences are SGHTA and FQGNSA. In DNA form, the CDR3 reads TGTGCCAGCACCCGGACAGGGAAATCCTACGAGCAGTACTTC. This encodes CASTRTGKSYEQYF.

V usage is TRBV5-8 and J usage is TRBJ2-1; 11 bases agree with TRBD2. J was trimmed by 3 bases and V by 4 bases; bases with no gene match: 12. Germline CDR1 reads SGHTS; CDR2 reads YDEGEE. The CDR3 contains 18 residues. The CDR3 bases are TGTGCCAGCAGCAGGGGGACAGCGCTAGCGGGGGGCTACAATGAGCAGTTCTTC. Amino acids: CASSRGTALAGGYNEQFF.

This clone was seen just once. This sequence joins TRBV9 and TRBJ2-1; D is unresolved. CDR1 SGDLS and CDR2 YYNGEE come from the germline V gene. V lost 3 bases to trimming and J lost 0 bases, with 7 bases between them. The CDR3 runs to 14 residues. The CDR3 DNA follows: TGTGCCAGCAGCGGACGGCGCTCCTACAATGAGCAGTTCTTC. The encoded protein is CASSGRRSYNEQFF. The full variable domain, rest sourced from reference TRBV9 and TRBJ2-1, is DSGVTQTPKHLITATGQRVTLRCSPRSGDLSVYWYQQSLDQGLQFLIQYYNGEERAKGNILERFSAQQFPDLHSELNLSSLELGDSALYFCASSGRRSYNEQFFGPGTRLTVL.

The rearrangement joins TRBV28 to TRBJ1-1, with D perhaps matching TRBD1 (5 bases). The CDR3 has 13 amino acids. V lost 6 bases, J lost 8 bases, and 16 bases lay in between. CDR1 is MDHEN and CDR2 is SYDVKM in the germline V gene. The chain's CDR3 is CASSQLDTREAFF. DNA of the CDR3: TGTGCCAGCAGCCAATTGGACACCAGAGAAGCTTTCTTT.

This clone has a count of ten or more. This rearrangement joins TRBV27 to TRBJ2-3, with 9 bases that match TRBD2. Germline CDR1 MNHEY, CDR2 SMNVEV (reference sequence). The CDR3 sequence is 16 residues long. V lost 6 bases, J lost 7 bases, and 14 bases stayed unmatched. The CDR3 here is CASRKAGLAGRNTQYF. The CDR3 nucleotides are TGTGCCAGCAGGAAGGCTGGGCTAGCGGGGCGAAATACGCAGTATTTT.

The chain couples TRBV6-6 to TRBJ1-6, with 7 positions matching TRBD1. The CDR3 is made up of 13 amino acids. Germline loops: CDR1 MNHNY, CDR2 SVGAGI (reference sequence). The trim removed 5 bases at V and 9 bases at J, leaving 4 bases unmatched. DNA for the CDR3: TGTGCCAGCAGTGAGACAGGGCCTTCACCCCTCCACTTT. Translated: CASSETGPSPLHF.

The chain recombines TRBV19 with TRBJ1-4; D remains ambiguous. Deletions cut 4 bases from V and 4 bases from J, with 13 bases between. This CDR3 contains 15 residues. The germline V gene has CDR1 LNHDA and CDR2 SQIVND (reference sequence). CDR3 loop: CASSRYSVDNEKLFF. Here the CDR3 DNA reads TGTGCCAGTAGTAGATACTCCGTGGATAATGAAAAACTGTTTTTT.

The chain employs TRBV28 and TRBJ2-1, with 8 bases matching TRBD2. Losses at the gene ends were 4 bases for V and 7 bases for J; bases not matched to a gene: 9. Per the germline V gene, CDR1 is MDHEN and CDR2 is SYDVKM. The CDR3 is made up of 15 amino acids. CDR3 DNA sequence: TGTGCCAGCAGTTCGAGCGGGAGTAGAACTAATGAGCAGTTCTTC. Encoded protein: CASSSSGSRTNEQFF.

This clone was recorded only once. The rearrangement uses TRBV10-3 and TRBJ2-1; possible D gene TRBD2, 5 bases. There are 15 residues in the CDR3. Trimming cost V 6 bases and J 3 bases, with 15 bases left between them. Germline V gives CDR1 ENHRY, CDR2 SYGVKD. The CDR3 region has the DNA TGTGCCATCAGAGCTAGCCTACTACTCTACAATGAGCAGTTCTTC. Amino acids: CAIRASLLLYNEQFF.

The chain uses TRBV6-1 and TRBJ2-7; weak D call: TRBD1 (5 bases). V was trimmed by 7 bases and J by 4 bases, leaving 17 bases between them. Germline V gene data show CDR1 as MNHNS and CDR2 as SASEGT. The CDR3 covers 14 residues. The CDR3 DNA reads TGTGCCAGCAAAAGGGCACAGGTTGGTTACGAGCAGTACTTC. Amino acid sequence: CASKRAQVGYEQYF.